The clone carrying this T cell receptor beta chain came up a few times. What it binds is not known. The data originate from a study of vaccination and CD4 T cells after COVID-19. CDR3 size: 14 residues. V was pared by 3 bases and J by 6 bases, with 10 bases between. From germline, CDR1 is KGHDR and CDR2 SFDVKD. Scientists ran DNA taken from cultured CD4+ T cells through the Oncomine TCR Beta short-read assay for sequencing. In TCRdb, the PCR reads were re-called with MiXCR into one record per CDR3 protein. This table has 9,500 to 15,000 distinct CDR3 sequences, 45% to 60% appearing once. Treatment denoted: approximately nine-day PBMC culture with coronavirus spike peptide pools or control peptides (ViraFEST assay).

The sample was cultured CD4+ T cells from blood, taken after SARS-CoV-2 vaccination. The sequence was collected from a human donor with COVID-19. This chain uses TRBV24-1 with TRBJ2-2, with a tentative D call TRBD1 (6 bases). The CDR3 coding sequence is TGTGCCACCAGTGATGTGCAGGGGTCCGGGGAGCTGTTTTTT. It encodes CATSDVQGSGELFF.